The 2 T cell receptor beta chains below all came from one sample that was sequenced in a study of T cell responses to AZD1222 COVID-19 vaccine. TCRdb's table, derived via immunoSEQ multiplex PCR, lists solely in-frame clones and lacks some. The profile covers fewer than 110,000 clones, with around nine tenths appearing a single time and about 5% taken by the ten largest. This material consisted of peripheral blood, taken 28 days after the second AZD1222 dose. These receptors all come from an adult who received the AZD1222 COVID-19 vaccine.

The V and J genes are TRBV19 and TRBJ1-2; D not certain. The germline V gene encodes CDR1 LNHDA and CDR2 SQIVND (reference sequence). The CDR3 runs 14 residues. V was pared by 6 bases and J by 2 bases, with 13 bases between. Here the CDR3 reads CASRRTPENYGYTF. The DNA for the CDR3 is TGTGCCAGTAGGAGGACGCCGGAAAACTATGGCTACACCTTC.

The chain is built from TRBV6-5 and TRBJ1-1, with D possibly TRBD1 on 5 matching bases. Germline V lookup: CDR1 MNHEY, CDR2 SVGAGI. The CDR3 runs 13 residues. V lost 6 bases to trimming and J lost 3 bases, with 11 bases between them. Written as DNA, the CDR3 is TGTGCCAGCAGGGGGGTCGGTTACACTGAAGCTTTCTTT. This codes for CASRGVGYTEAFF.